This entry lists 4 T cell receptor beta chains sequenced from one sample in a study of shared clonotypes between healthy human individuals. Naive-designated CD8 cells lacked CD45RO, were positively enriched for CCR7, and omitted terminally differentiated effector memory CD45RA+ cells. Clones were sequenced by immunoSEQ multiplex PCR, and TCRdb holds only the in-frame ones, with some missing. The sample lists just over 2,000,000 clones, just under 95% occurring once. Sequencing was carried out using naive CD8+ T cells sorted from blood. The source is a man aged 18 to 30 in good health.

The gene calls are TRBV30 and TRBJ1-2; maybe TRBD1 (5 bases). Trimming removed 1 base from V and 0 bases from J, with 12 bases in between. The CDR3 contains 15 residues. Germline V gene sequence: CDR1 GTSNPN, CDR2 SVGIG (reference sequence). The CDR3 loop reads CAWSGLGDANYGYTF. The DNA of the CDR3 is TGTGCCTGGAGTGGTTTGGGGGACGCTAACTATGGCTACACCTTC.

The chain uses TRBV5-1 and TRBJ1-5; TRBD1 matches 7 bases. V lost 4 bases and J lost 3; bases outside the gene matches: 7. CDR1 SGHRS and CDR2 YFSETQ come from the germline V gene. The CDR3 is 15 amino acids. In nucleotides, the CDR3 is TGCGCCAGCAGCCCCGTAACAGGGGTCAATCAGCCCCAGCATTTT. Its protein product is CASSPVTGVNQPQHF.

This chain links TRBV15 with TRBJ2-1; D gene uncertain. In germline, CDR1 is LNHNV, CDR2 YYDKDF (reference sequence). The CDR3 sequence is 13 residues long. The V end was cut by 6 bases, the J end by 4 bases, with 10 bases between. The CDR3, as DNA: TGTGCCACCAGAAACGTACCGTACAATGAGCAGTTCTTC. Its translation: CATRNVPYNEQFF.

This clone was counted once. The chain joins TRBV19 to TRBJ2-1; D remains unclear. Germline V gives CDR1 LNHDA, CDR2 SQIVND (reference sequence). Deletions cut 0 bases from V and 7 bases from J, with 7 bases between. The CDR3 length is 13 residues. The CDR3 region is CASSIEAGNEQFF. The CDR3 DNA is TGTGCCAGTAGTATAGAAGCCGGGAATGAGCAGTTCTTC.